This TCR beta chain originates from a study of blood T cell repertoires in COVID-19. The CDR3 totals 14 residues. From germline, CDR1 is SGDLS and CDR2 YYNGEE. Trimming took 3 bases from V and 4 from J; bases not matched to a gene: 4. Using immunoSEQ multiplex PCR, the repertoire was profiled, and TCRdb retains in-frame clones only, with some absent. In the table there are about 96,000 clones, roughly 90% of which are singletons. The chain carries TRBV9 and TRBJ1-3; 7 positions match TRBD1. The receptor comes from a human donor with COVID-19, enrolled during active disease. The donor label of this sample is uncertain. Sequenced: peripheral blood. The CDR3 DNA reads as TGTGCCAGCAGCGCCACGACAGGGGGAAACACCATATATTTT. Encoded protein: CASSATTGGNTIYF.